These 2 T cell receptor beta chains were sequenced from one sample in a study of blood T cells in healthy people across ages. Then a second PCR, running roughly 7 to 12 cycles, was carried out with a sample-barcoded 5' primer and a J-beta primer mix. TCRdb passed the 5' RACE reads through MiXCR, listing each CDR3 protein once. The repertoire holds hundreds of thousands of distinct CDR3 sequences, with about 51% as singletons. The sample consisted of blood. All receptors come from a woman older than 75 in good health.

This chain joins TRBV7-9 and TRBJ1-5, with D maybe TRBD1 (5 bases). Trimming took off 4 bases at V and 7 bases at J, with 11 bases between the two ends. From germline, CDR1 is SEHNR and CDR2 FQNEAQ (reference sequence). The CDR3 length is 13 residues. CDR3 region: CASSSQGKQPQHF. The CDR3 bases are TGTGCCAGCAGCTCGCAGGGAAAGCAGCCCCAGCATTTT. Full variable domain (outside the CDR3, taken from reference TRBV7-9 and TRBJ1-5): DTGVSQNPRHKITKRGQNVTFRCDPISEHNRLYWYRQTLGQGPEFLTYFQNEAQLEKSRLLSDRFSAERPKGSFSTLEIQRTEQGDSAMYLCASSSQGKQPQHFGDGTRLSIL.

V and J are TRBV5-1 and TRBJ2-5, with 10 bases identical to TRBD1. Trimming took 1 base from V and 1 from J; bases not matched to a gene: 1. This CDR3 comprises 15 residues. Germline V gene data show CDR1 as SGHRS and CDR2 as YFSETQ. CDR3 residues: CASSLWTGGQETQYF. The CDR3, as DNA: TGCGCCAGCAGCTTGTGGACAGGGGGCCAAGAGACCCAGTACTTC. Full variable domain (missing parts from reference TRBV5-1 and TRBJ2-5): KAGVTQTPRYLIKTRGQQVTLSCSPISGHRSVSWYQQTPGQGLQFLFEYFSETQRNKGNFPGRFSGRQFSNSRSEMNVSTLELGDSALYLCASSLWTGGQETQYFGPGTRLLVL.